The T cell receptor (beta chain) under discussion was sequenced for a study of blood T cell repertoires in COVID-19. Looking at the study overall: In each case, the material was cDNA or gDNA derived from T cells, B-cell-depleted T cells, or PBMCs.

The CDR3 covers 16 residues. The V gene end was trimmed by 3 bases and the J gene end by 7 bases; junction bases not matched to a gene: 11. Germline CDR1 and CDR2: MNHEY and SVGAGI. Sequenced by immunoSEQ multiplex PCR; TCRdb stores in-frame clones only, minus some. The data contain fewer than 300,000 clones, 85% to 90% of them seen just once; the ten biggest clones take up under 0.95%. The source material was peripheral blood. The chain recombines TRBV6-5 with TRBJ2-1, with 8 bases matching TRBD2. This receptor was taken from a man in his thirties or forties with acute or convalescent COVID-19. Here the CDR3 DNA reads TGTGCCAGCAGTTATTTGGCTAGCGGGCTAGGGAATGAGCAGTTCTTC. The encoded protein is CASSYLASGLGNEQFF.